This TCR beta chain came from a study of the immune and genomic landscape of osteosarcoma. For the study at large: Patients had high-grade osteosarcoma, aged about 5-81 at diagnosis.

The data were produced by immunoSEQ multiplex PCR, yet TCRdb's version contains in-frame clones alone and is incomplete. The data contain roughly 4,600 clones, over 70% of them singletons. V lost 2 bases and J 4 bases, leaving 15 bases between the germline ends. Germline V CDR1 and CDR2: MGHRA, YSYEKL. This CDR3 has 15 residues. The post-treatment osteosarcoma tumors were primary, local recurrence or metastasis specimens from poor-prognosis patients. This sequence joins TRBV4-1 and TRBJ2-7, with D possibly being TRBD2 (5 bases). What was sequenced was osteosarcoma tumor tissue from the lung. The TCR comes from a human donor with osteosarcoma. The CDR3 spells CASSQTSIVGYEQYF. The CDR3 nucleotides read TGCGCCAGCAGCCAAACTAGTATCGTGGGGTACGAGCAGTACTTC.